The present entry profiles one TCR beta chain with its context. The antigen remains unidentified. This sample stems from a study of Ad26.COV2.S vaccination and SARS-CoV-2 variants. The overall study: The donor participated in the COV1001 trial, in its Ad26.COV2.S arm. Doses of Ad26.COV2.S were injected into muscle once or twice, 56 days apart.

The V gene's germline CDR1 is SGHTA and CDR2 FQGNSA. V lost 4 bases, J lost 2 bases, and 12 bases lay in between. CDR3 length: 15 amino acids. Here immunoSEQ multiplex PCR was the method, and the copy in TCRdb shows in-frame clones only, minus some. Of more than 250,000 clones detected, 70% to 90% appear once; the ten largest clones hold around 3%. This sample's treatment: roughly 19 received Ad26.COV2.S at low or high dose, single or two shots; a few received placebo; per-sample allocation not given. The samples were gathered on day 63 after the first injection of vaccine or placebo. Study results and caveats: People who got the vaccine had more spike-specific TCR breadth than people who got placebo.

The specimen was peripheral blood, collected in a trial of Ad26.COV2.S vaccine versus placebo. The clonotype comes from a person aged 18 to 65 who received the Ad26.COV2.S COVID-19 vaccine or a placebo. This chain connects TRBV7-2 to TRBJ2-1; tentative D call: TRBD1 (7 bases). Here the CDR3 DNA reads TGTGCCAGCAGCTCAGGGGGGACAGCCTACAATGAGCAGTTCTTC. This codes for CASSSGGTAYNEQFF.